Listed below are T cell receptor beta chains from one sample, sequenced in a study of CD8 T cells in ankylosing spondylitis. TCRdb used MiXCR to reprocess the 5' RACE reads, holding one entry per CDR3 protein. The sample yields about 92,000 distinct CDR3 sequences, about 9% seen once. Material: blood, either unsorted or a sorted T cell fraction (not recorded which). These receptors were collected from a male donor with ankylosing spondylitis or in good health (not recorded which). CDR3s include the opening cysteine and the closing phenylalanine or tryptophan. A D gene is named only where the DNA matches it firmly. Clone sizes are shown as once, few or many counts, or a class when the clone is expanded.

v_call,d_call,j_call,clone_size,cdr3_aa,cdr3_nt
TRBV7-7,TRBD2,TRBJ2-5,many,CASSASGRRETQYF,TGTGCTAGCAGCGCGAGCGGGAGGCGGGAGACCCAGTACTTC
TRBV5-1,NA,TRBJ2-2,many,CASSLAPPTEYGELFF,TGCGCCAGCAGCTTGGCCCCCCCGACAGAGTACGGGGAGCTGTTTTTT
TRBV11-2,NA,TRBJ2-2,many,CASSLVGQNTGELFF,TGTGCCAGCAGCTTAGTCGGGCAGAACACCGGGGAGCTGTTTTTT
TRBV20-1,NA,TRBJ1-4,many,CSAYREKLFF,TGCAGTGCTTACAGGGAAAAACTGTTTTTT
TRBV30,NA,TRBJ1-2,many,CAWSLRDNYGYTF,TGTGCCTGGAGTTTGAGAGATAACTATGGCTACACCTTC
TRBV3-1,NA,TRBJ1-1,many,CASSTTWGVMKVNTEAFF,TGTGCCAGCAGCACGACCTGGGGGGTAATGAAGGTGAACACTGAAGCTTTCTTT
TRBV7-7,TRBD1,TRBJ2-2,many,CASSTTGTDTGELFF,TGTGCTAGCAGCACCACCGGGACAGACACCGGGGAGCTGTTTTTT
TRBV5-6,NA,TRBJ2-7,many,CASSSTGFVNEQYF,TGTGCCAGCAGCTCTACAGGGTTTGTCAACGAGCAGTACTTC
TRBV15,TRBD1,TRBJ2-3,many,CATSKGQGIASTDTQYF,TGTGCCACCAGCAAAGGACAGGGGATAGCCTCTACAGATACGCAGTATTTT
TRBV18,NA,TRBJ1-4,few,CASSSDGVLGEKLFF,TGTGCCAGCTCATCCGACGGGGTTCTCGGTGAAAAACTGTTTTTT
TRBV9,NA,TRBJ1-6,few,CASSTRGDGNSPLHF,TGTGCCAGCAGCACCCGCGGGGATGGTAATTCACCCCTCCACTTT
TRBV28,NA,TRBJ1-6,few,CASGQHGQGEGPPLHF,TGTGCCAGCGGTCAACACGGACAAGGGGAAGGACCACCCCTCCACTTT
TRBV20-1,NA,TRBJ1-6,many,CSARDGFRGNSPLHF,TGCAGTGCTAGAGATGGGTTCAGAGGAAATTCACCCCTCCACTTT
TRBV5-1,NA,TRBJ2-5,many,CASSLGPGRETQYF,TGCGCCAGCAGCTTGGGTCCGGGGAGAGAGACCCAGTACTTC
TRBV28,NA,TRBJ2-3,many,CASSLYRINTDTQYF,TGTGCCAGCAGTTTATATAGAATTAACACAGATACGCAGTATTTT
TRBV16,TRBD2,TRBJ2-7,many,CASSQSTSGASYEQYF,TGTGCCAGCAGCCAATCGACTAGCGGGGCGTCCTACGAGCAGTACTTC
TRBV18,TRBD1,TRBJ2-5,many,CASSPPDRVGETQYF,TGTGCCAGCTCACCACCGGACAGGGTGGGAGAGACCCAGTACTTC
TRBV28,TRBD1,TRBJ2-5,many,CASSLPTGSQETQYF,TGTGCCAGCAGTTTACCGACAGGGAGCCAAGAGACCCAGTACTTC